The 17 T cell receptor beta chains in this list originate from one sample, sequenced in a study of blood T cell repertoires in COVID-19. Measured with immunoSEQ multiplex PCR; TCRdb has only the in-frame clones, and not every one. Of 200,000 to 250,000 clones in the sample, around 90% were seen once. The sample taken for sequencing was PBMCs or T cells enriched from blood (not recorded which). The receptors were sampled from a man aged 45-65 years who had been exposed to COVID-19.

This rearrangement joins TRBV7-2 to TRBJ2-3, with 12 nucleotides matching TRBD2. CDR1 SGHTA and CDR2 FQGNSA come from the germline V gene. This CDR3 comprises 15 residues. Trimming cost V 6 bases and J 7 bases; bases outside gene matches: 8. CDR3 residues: CASRRRLAGENTQYF. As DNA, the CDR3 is TGTGCCAGCAGGCGACGACTAGCGGGAGAAAATACGCAGTATTTT.

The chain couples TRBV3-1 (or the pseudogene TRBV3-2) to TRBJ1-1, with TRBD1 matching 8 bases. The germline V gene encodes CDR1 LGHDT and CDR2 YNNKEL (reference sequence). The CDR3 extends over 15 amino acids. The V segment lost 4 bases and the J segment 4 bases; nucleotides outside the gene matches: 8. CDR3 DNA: TGTGCCAGCAGCCCAGAAGGCAGGGGGCGCACTGAAGCTTTCTTT. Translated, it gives CASSPEGRGRTEAFF.

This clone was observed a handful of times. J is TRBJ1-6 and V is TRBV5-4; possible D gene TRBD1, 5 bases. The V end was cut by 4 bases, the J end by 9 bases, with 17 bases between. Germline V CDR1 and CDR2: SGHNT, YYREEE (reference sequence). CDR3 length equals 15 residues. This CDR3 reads CASSPAGNIPSPLHF. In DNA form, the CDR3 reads TGTGCCAGCAGCCCGGCAGGGAACATTCCTTCACCCCTCCACTTT.

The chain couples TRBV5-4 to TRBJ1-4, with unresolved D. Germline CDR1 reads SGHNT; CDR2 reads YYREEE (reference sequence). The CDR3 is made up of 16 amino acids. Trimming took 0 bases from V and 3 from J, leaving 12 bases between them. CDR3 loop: CASSLDPRWSNEKLFF. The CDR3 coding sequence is TGTGCCAGCAGCTTGGACCCCAGGTGGTCTAATGAAAAACTGTTTTTT.

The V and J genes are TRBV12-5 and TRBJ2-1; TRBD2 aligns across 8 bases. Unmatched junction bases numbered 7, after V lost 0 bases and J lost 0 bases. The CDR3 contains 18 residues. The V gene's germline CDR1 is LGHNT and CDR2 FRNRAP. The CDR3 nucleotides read TGTGCTAGTGGTTTGGTACGACACGGGAGGGGCTCCTACAATGAGCAGTTCTTC. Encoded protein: CASGLVRHGRGSYNEQFF.

As DNA, the CDR3 is TGTGCCTGGAGTTTACCCGGGACAGGGGGCTACGAGCAGTACTTC. It codes for CAWSLPGTGGYEQYF. This chain connects TRBV30 to TRBJ2-7; TRBD1 matches at 11 bases. This CDR3 has 15 amino acids. The V gene end was trimmed by 2 bases and the J gene end by 3 bases; junction bases not matched to a gene: 6. Germline V gene sequence: CDR1 GTSNPN, CDR2 SVGIG (reference sequence).

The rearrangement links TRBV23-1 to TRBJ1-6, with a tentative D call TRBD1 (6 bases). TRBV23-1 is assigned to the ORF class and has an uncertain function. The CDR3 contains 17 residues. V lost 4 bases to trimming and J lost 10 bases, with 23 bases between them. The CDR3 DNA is TGCGCCAGCAGTCTGATCCACAGGGCATTTATAGGATCACCCCTCCACTTT. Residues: CASSLIHRAFIGSPLHF.

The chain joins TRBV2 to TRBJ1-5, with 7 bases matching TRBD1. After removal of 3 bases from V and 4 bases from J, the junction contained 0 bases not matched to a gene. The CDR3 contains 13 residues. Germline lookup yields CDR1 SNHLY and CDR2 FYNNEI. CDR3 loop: CASSETGNQPQHF. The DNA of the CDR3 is TGTGCCAGCAGTGAGACAGGGAATCAGCCCCAGCATTTT.

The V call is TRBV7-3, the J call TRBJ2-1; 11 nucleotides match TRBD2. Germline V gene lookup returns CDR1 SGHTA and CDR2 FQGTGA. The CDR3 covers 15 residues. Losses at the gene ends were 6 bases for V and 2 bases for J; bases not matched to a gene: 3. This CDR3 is CASSPGLAAYNEQFF. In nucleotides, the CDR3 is TGTGCCAGCAGTCCGGGACTAGCGGCCTACAATGAGCAGTTCTTC.

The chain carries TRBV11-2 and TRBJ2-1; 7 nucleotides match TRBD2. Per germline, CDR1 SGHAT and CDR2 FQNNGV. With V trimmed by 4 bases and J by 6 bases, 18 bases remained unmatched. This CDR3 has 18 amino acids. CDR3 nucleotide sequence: TGTGCCAGCAGCTCCCCGGGACTACCCAGGGAGGACGTCAATGAGCAGTTCTTC. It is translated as CASSSPGLPREDVNEQFF.

The CDR3, as DNA: TGTGCCAGCAGCGTAGGGGCAGACCAAGAGACCCAGTACTTC. Translating it yields CASSVGADQETQYF. The chain carries TRBV9 and TRBJ2-5; D not resolved. The CDR3 is 14 residues long. In germline, CDR1 is SGDLS, CDR2 YYNGEE. V lost 0 bases and J 0 bases, leaving 6 bases between the germline ends. Based on the CDR3 plus reference TRBV9 and TRBJ2-5, the full variable domain is DSGVTQTPKHLITATGQRVTLRCSPRSGDLSVYWYQQSLDQGLQFLIQYYNGEERAKGNILERFSAQQFPDLHSELNLSSLELGDSALYFCASSVGADQETQYFGPGTRLLVL.

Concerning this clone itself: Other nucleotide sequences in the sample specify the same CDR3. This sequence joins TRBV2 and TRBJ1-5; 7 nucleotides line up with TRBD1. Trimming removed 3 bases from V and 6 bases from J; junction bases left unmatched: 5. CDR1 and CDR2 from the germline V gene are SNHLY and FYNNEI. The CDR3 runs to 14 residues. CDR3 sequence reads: CASSDQGVGQPQHF. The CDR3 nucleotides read TGTGCCAGCAGTGACCAGGGGGTTGGTCAGCCCCAGCATTTT.

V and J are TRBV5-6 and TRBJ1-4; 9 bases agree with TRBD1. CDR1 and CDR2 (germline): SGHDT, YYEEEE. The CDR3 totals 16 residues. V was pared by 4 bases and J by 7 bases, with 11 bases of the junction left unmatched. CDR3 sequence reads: CASSLWDRVGSEKLFF. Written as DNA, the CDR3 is TGTGCCAGCAGCCTGTGGGACAGGGTTGGGAGTGAAAAACTGTTTTTT.

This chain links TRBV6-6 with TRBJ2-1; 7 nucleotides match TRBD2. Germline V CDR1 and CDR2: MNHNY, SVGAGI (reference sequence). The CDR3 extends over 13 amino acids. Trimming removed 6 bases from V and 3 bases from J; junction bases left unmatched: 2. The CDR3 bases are TGTGCCAGCAGCGGGGACTACTACAATGAGCAGTTCTTC. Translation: CASSGDYYNEQFF.

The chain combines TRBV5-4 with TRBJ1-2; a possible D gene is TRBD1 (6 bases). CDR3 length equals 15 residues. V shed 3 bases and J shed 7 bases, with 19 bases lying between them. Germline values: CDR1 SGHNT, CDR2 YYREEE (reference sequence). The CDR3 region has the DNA TGTGCCAGCAGCTCCGCGGACAGACGGATGAGTGGCTACACCTTC. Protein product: CASSSADRRMSGYTF.

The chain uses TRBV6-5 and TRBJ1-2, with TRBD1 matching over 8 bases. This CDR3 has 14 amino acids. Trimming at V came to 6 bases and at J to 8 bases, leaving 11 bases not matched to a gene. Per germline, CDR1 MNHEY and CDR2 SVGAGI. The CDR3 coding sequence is TGTGCCAGCAGCTGGGACAGGAGAGTCTCGGGCTACACCTTC. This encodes CASSWDRRVSGYTF.

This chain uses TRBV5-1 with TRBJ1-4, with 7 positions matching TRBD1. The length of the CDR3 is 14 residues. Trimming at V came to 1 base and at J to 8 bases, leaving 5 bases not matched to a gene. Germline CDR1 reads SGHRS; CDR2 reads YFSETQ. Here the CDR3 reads CASSLTGVGEKLFF. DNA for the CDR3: TGCGCCAGCAGCTTGACAGGGGTTGGGGAAAAACTGTTTTTT.